The rows below give T cell receptor beta chains drawn from one sample of a study of early T cells in non-severe SARS-CoV-2 infection. TCRdb itself ran the 5' RACE reads through MiXCR, one entry per CDR3 protein. In the table there are tens of thousands of distinct CDR3 sequences, about 11% of which are singletons. Here the sequenced sample was whole blood, taken at baseline. Source of these receptors: an adult who was a healthcare worker with PCR-confirmed SARS-CoV-2 infection or an uninfected control (not recorded which). Both conserved end residues are part of each CDR3.

16,TRBJ1-1,TRBV29-1,CSVVWPGQGANTEAFF
12,TRBJ2-7,TRBV5-4,CASSYNSYEQYF
15,TRBJ2-6,TRBV9,CASSDQSSGANVLTF
13,TRBJ2-3,TRBV29-1,CSAGGLRTDTQYF
13,TRBJ1-2,TRBV12-3/TRBV12-4,CASSLGPPGGYTF
13,TRBJ2-6,TRBV6-5,CASSLVGANVLTF
12,TRBJ2-1,TRBV2,CASSRLYNEQFF
16,TRBJ2-3,TRBV24-1,CATSDSIGGDTDTQYF
13,TRBJ2-7,TRBV2,CASSSGQGAEQYF
13,TRBJ2-7,TRBV12-3/TRBV12-4,CASSLGEGYEQYF
12,TRBJ2-2,TRBV29-1,CSVKVNTGELFF
15,TRBJ2-5,TRBV27,CASSLQRGDQETQYF
13,TRBJ1-6,TRBV11-2,CASSVSWDSPLHF
17,TRBJ1-6,TRBV20-1,CSARAGQASSYNSPLHF
17,TRBJ2-3,TRBV7-9,CASSSPAVRTRTDTQYF
13,TRBJ2-5,TRBV11-2,CASSLAGIETQYF
15,TRBJ1-1,TRBV20-1,CSAREKGRPNTEAFF
16,TRBJ2-1,TRBV3-1,CASSLSRGTGVNEQFF
19,TRBJ2-7,TRBV12-3/TRBV12-4,CASSLALGKTSLNPYEQYF
14,TRBJ1-5,TRBV2,CASSDRDRAGPQHF
11,TRBJ2-3,TRBV6-2/TRBV6-3,CASSYADTQYF
15,TRBJ2-3,TRBV9,CASSVVGSRTDTQYF
14,TRBJ1-1,TRBV28,CASFPVGSNTEAFF
13,TRBJ1-2,TRBV29-1,CSVEARDRYGYTF
15,TRBJ2-3,TRBV4-2,CASSLTSGQTDTQYF
13,TRBJ1-1,TRBV12-3/TRBV12-4,CASSTTGGTEAFF
16,TRBJ1-1,TRBV7-6,CASSFAPGQEYTEAFF
10,TRBJ2-1,TRBV2,CASSVVEQFF
15,TRBJ2-7,TRBV11-2,CASSSGTSGDYEQYF
15,TRBJ2-2,TRBV7-2,CASSPDRGGTGELFF
15,TRBJ2-2,TRBV5-1,CASSLVPTNTGELFF
15,TRBJ2-7,TRBV7-9,CASSLGRAALSEQYF
15,TRBJ2-3,TRBV2,CASSQIRGSTDTQYF
15,TRBJ1-2,TRBV20-1,CSASPSGQGNYGYTF
15,TRBJ1-1,TRBV11-2,CASSSPWEGNTEAFF
13,TRBJ2-5,TRBV19,CASKAGGTETQYF
12,TRBJ2-3,TRBV7-9,CASSAGTDTQYF
18,TRBJ2-6,TRBV6-2/TRBV6-3,CASSYTAVGTSGANVLTF
15,TRBJ2-3,TRBV7-2,CASSLEGLAVDTQYF
14,TRBJ2-7,TRBV12-3/TRBV12-4,CASTSAGALYEQYF
14,TRBJ2-2,TRBV6-1,CASLRTGATGELFF
14,TRBJ1-2,TRBV7-9,CASSPRTGWYGYTF
16,TRBJ1-6,TRBV4-3,CASSQGDRATGSPLHF
15,TRBJ2-7,TRBV7-2,CASSLEALAQYEQYF
12,TRBJ2-1,TRBV15,CATSGGSDEQFF
18,TRBJ1-2,TRBV14,CASSRGVQGATVFYGYTF
13,TRBJ2-1,TRBV12-3/TRBV12-4,CASSFGVPGQGFF
16,TRBJ2-3,TRBV20-1,CSVDAGLAGRTDTQYF
15,TRBJ2-1,TRBV27,CASSSLGGVGHEQFF
18,TRBJ2-5,TRBV11-3,CASSLSPWTSGGQETQYF
19,TRBJ2-3,TRBV10-1,CASSGTLMPATGGTDTQYF
15,TRBJ1-5,TRBV7-9,CASSLGTGSNQPQHF
12,TRBJ2-5,TRBV6-1,CASSRHKETQYF
16,TRBJ2-4,TRBV7-8,CASSAGGPQGKNIQYF
14,TRBJ1-2,TRBV6-1,CASTTGTPLLGYTF
13,TRBJ2-3,TRBV29-1,CSVSDTYTDTQYF
15,TRBJ2-5,TRBV12-3/TRBV12-4,CASSTIAGGAETQYF
11,TRBJ2-7,TRBV30,CAWSLSYEQYF
14,TRBJ2-7,TRBV15,CATSSGVRSYEQYF
16,TRBJ2-7,TRBV3-1,CASSRNDFGAFYEQYF